This T cell receptor beta chain was identified during a study of shared clonotypes between healthy human individuals. TCRdb's copy holds only in-frame clones and misses some; the assay was immunoSEQ multiplex PCR. The sample holds some 1 million clones; about three quarters are singletons and the top ten take about 1.5%. Study conclusions and caveats: Several donors held around 5% of naive CD4 clonotypes in common.

Turning to this clone: The antigen is unknown.

Trimming left V 3 bases short and J 14 bases short, with 14 bases between. CDR3 length: 12 amino acids. Germline V gives CDR1 GTSNPN, CDR2 SVGIG (reference sequence). The chain combines TRBV30 with TRBJ1-6, with TRBD1 as a possible D gene (6 bases). This clonotype was obtained from a man in his late teens or twenties in good health. The sequenced sample consisted of memory CD4+ T cells sorted from blood. Subset in this sample: CD45RA-negative fraction. The CDR3 nucleotides are TGTGCCTGGAGACGCTCCGACAGGACCCTCCACTTT. Translated: CAWRRSDRTLHF.